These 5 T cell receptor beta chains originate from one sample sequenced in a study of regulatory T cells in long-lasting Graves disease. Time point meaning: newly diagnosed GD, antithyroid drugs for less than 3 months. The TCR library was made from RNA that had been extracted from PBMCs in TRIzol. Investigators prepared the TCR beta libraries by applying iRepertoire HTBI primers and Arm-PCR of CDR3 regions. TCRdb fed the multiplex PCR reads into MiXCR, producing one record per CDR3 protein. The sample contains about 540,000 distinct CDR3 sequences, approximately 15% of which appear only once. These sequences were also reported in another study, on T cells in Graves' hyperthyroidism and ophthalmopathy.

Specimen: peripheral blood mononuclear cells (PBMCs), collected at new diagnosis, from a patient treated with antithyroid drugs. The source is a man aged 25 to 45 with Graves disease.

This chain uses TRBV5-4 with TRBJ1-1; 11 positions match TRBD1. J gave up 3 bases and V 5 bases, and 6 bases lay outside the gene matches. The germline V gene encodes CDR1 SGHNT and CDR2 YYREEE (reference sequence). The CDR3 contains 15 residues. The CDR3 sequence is CASRRDRGRDTEAFF. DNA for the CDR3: TGTGCCAGCAGGCGGGACAGGGGGAGGGACACTGAAGCTTTCTTT.

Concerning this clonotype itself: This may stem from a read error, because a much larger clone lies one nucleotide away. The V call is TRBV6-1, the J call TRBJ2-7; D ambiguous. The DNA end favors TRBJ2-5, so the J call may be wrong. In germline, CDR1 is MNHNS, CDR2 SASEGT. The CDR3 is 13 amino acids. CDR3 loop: CASSRFHQETQYF. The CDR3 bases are TGTGCCAGCAGTAGGTTCCACCAAGAGACCCAGTACTTC.

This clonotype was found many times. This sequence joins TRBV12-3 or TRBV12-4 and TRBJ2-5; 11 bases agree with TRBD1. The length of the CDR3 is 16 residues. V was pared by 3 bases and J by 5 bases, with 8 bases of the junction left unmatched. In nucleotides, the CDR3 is TGTGCCAGCAGTTTGGCCTGGACAGGGGGCCGGGAGACCCAGTACTTC. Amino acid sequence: CASSLAWTGGRETQYF.

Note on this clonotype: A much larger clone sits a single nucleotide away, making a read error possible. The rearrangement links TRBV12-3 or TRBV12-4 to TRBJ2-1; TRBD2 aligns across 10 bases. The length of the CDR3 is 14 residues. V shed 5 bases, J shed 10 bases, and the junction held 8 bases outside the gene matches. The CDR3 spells CASSNRTSGYEQFF. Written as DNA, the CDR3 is TGTGCCAGCAGTAACCGGACTAGCGGCTACGAGCAGTTCTTC.

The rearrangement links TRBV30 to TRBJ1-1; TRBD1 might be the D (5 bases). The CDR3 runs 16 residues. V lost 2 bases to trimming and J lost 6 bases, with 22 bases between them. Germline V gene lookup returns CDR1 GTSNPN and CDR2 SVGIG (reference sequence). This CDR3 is CAWSSLYRQRNPEAFF. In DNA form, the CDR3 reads TGTGCCTGGAGTTCCTTATACAGGCAACGGAATCCTGAAGCTTTCTTT. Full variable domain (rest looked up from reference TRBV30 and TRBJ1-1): SQTIHQWPATLVQPVGSPLSLECTVEGTSNPNLYWYRQAAGRGLQLLFYSVGIGQISSEVPQNLSASRPQDRQFILSSKKLLLSDSGFYLCAWSSLYRQRNPEAFFGQGTRLTVV.